This is a list of T cell receptor beta chains from one sample in a study of T cells in Graves' hyperthyroidism and ophthalmopathy. TCRdb fed the multiplex PCR reads into MiXCR, producing one record per CDR3 protein. The repertoire holds 340,000 or so distinct CDR3 sequences, 15% to 20% seen once, with 49% in the top ten. Sample: blood. The receptors come from a woman aged 45 to 65 with Graves' hyperthyroidism. Each CDR3 is given with its conserved first and last residue. Fields, in order: V gene, J gene, D gene, clone size, CDR3 protein, CDR3 DNA. A D gene is named only where the DNA matches it firmly. Clone size appears in some rows only: once, few, many, or a class for an expanded clone.

V: TRBV20-1
J: TRBJ1-1
D: NA
size: NA
CDR3: CSATDGGTEAFF
DNA: TGCAGTGCAACCGACGGCGGGACTGAAGCTTTCTTT

V: TRBV6-5
J: TRBJ1-5
D: TRBD1
size: few
CDR3: CASSYSPRGTGNQPQHF
DNA: TGTGCCAGCAGTTACTCACCAAGGGGGACAGGCAATCAGCCCCAGCATTTT

V: TRBV28
J: TRBJ2-7
D: NA
size: many
CDR3: CASSSPDSYEQYF
DNA: TGTGCCAGCAGTTCCCCGGACAGCTACGAGCAGTACTTC

V: TRBV6-2/TRBV6-3
J: TRBJ1-1
D: TRBD1
size: NA
CDR3: CASSRPGQGAFTEAFF
DNA: TGTGCCAGCAGTCGCCCGGGACAGGGGGCTTTCACTGAAGCTTTCTTT

V: TRBV28
J: TRBJ2-7
D: NA
size: NA
CDR3: CASSLFSLTGYYEQYF
DNA: TGTGCCAGCAGTTTATTCTCCCTCACAGGGTACTACGAGCAGTACTTC

V: TRBV6-1
J: TRBJ1-2
D: TRBD1
size: NA
CDR3: CASSSSGGAPTF
DNA: TGTGCCAGCAGTTCCTCAGGGGGCGCACCCACCTTC

V: TRBV7-8
J: TRBJ2-2
D: TRBD1
size: many
CDR3: CASSLTPWTGPTGELFF
DNA: TGTGCCAGCAGCTTAACCCCATGGACAGGCCCCACCGGGGAGCTGTTTTTT

V: TRBV2
J: TRBJ2-4
D: TRBD1
size: NA
CDR3: CASSEAGQAGNIQYF
DNA: TGTGCCAGCAGTGAAGCGGGACAGGCGGGAAACATTCAGTACTTC

V: TRBV20-1
J: TRBJ1-2
D: TRBD1
size: many
CDR3: CSASRGGDGYTF
DNA: TGCAGTGCCTCCAGGGGGGGCGATGGCTACACCTTC

V: TRBV4-1
J: TRBJ1-1
D: TRBD1
size: few
CDR3: CASSQEEWDSHTEAFF
DNA: TGCGCCAGCAGCCAAGAAGAGTGGGACAGCCACACTGAAGCTTTCTTT

V: TRBV6-1
J: TRBJ1-2
D: NA
size: few
CDR3: CATGGNYGYTF
DNA: TGTGCCACAGGAGGAAACTATGGCTACACCTTC

V: TRBV12-3/TRBV12-4
J: TRBJ2-1
D: TRBD2
size: few
CDR3: CASSELAGPVRGQFF
DNA: TGTGCCAGCAGTGAACTAGCGGGGCCCGTTCGTGGGCAGTTCTTC

V: TRBV20-1
J: TRBJ1-5
D: NA
size: NA
CDR3: CSARDRYPSNQPQHF
DNA: TGCAGTGCTAGAGATAGGTATCCCAGCAATCAGCCCCAGCATTTT

V: TRBV2
J: TRBJ1-2
D: NA
size: few
CDR3: CASSGAEPRGGYTF
DNA: TGTGCCAGCAGTGGAGCCGAGCCTAGGGGCGGCTACACCTTC

V: TRBV20-1
J: TRBJ1-6
D: NA
size: many
CDR3: CSARDFANSPLHF
DNA: TGCAGTGCTAGAGATTTTGCAAACTCACCCCTCCACTTT

V: TRBV18
J: TRBJ2-3
D: NA
size: few
CDR3: CASSPGRQRTDTQYF
DNA: TGTGCCAGCTCACCGGGGCGACAAAGGACAGATACGCAGTATTTT

V: TRBV12-3/TRBV12-4
J: TRBJ2-7
D: NA
size: many
CDR3: CASSTPTGFGEQYF
DNA: TGTGCCAGCAGTACCCCCACAGGGTTTGGGGAGCAGTACTTC

V: TRBV18
J: TRBJ2-7
D: TRBD1
size: many
CDR3: CASSGTGGTYEQYF
DNA: TGTGCCAGCTCCGGGACAGGGGGCACATACGAGCAGTACTTC

V: TRBV2
J: TRBJ1-2
D: TRBD1
size: many
CDR3: CASRSTGGVDYGYTF
DNA: TGTGCCAGCAGATCGACAGGGGGTGTCGACTATGGCTACACCTTC

V: TRBV5-1
J: TRBJ2-2
D: NA
size: NA
CDR3: CASSSQGYTGELFF
DNA: TGCGCCAGCAGCTCACAGGGATACACCGGGGAGCTGTTTTTT

V: TRBV12-3/TRBV12-4
J: TRBJ2-5
D: NA
size: many
CDR3: CASSFTETQYF
DNA: TGTGCCAGCAGTTTTACAGAGACCCAGTACTTC

V: TRBV7-9
J: TRBJ1-2
D: NA
size: NA
CDR3: CASSFSPNYGYTF
DNA: TGTGCCAGCAGCTTCAGCCCTAACTATGGCTACACCTTC

V: TRBV7-2
J: TRBJ1-4
D: TRBD1
size: NA
CDR3: CASSLFGQGGLNEKLFF
DNA: TGTGCCAGCAGCTTATTTGGACAGGGAGGGCTTAATGAAAAACTGTTTTTT

V: TRBV20-1
J: TRBJ2-5
D: NA
size: NA
CDR3: CSARVGTTIQETQYF
DNA: TGCAGTGCTAGAGTCGGGACAACTATCCAAGAGACCCAGTACTTC

V: TRBV20-1
J: TRBJ2-3
D: NA
size: few
CDR3: CSARDPWADRDTDTQYF
DNA: TGCAGTGCTAGAGATCCTTGGGCGGACCGAGACACAGATACGCAGTATTTT

V: TRBV3-1
J: TRBJ2-3
D: NA
size: many
CDR3: CASSRSTGDTDTQYF
DNA: TGTGCCAGCAGCCGGTCAACGGGAGACACAGATACGCAGTATTTT

V: TRBV2
J: TRBJ1-4
D: NA
size: many
CDR3: CASSVGDTTNEKLFF
DNA: TGTGCCAGCAGTGTAGGGGACACTACTAATGAAAAACTGTTTTTT

V: TRBV24-1
J: TRBJ1-5
D: NA
size: NA
CDR3: CATSDLWRAHNQPQHF
DNA: TGTGCCACCAGTGATCTGTGGAGGGCCCACAATCAGCCCCAGCATTTT

V: TRBV6-1
J: TRBJ2-2
D: NA
size: NA
CDR3: CASWSSNTGELFF
DNA: TGTGCCAGTTGGAGTTCGAACACCGGGGAGCTGTTTTTT

V: TRBV7-9
J: TRBJ1-2
D: NA
size: few
CDR3: CASRASFGYTF
DNA: TGTGCCAGCAGAGCTAGTTTTGGCTACACCTTC

V: TRBV7-2
J: TRBJ1-5
D: NA
size: few
CDR3: CASSLSTASSNQPQHF
DNA: TGTGCCAGCAGCTTATCGACCGCGTCGAGCAATCAGCCCCAGCATTTT

V: TRBV5-1
J: TRBJ1-2
D: NA
size: many
CDR3: CASSLVATDYGYTF
DNA: TGCGCCAGCAGCTTGGTCGCCACCGACTATGGCTACACCTTC

V: TRBV10-3
J: TRBJ1-2
D: TRBD1
size: many
CDR3: CAISERAGGALGYTF
DNA: TGTGCCATCAGTGAGCGAGCAGGGGGCGCGTTAGGCTACACCTTC

V: TRBV5-1
J: TRBJ1-1
D: NA
size: few
CDR3: CASSLRGENTEAFF
DNA: TGCGCCAGCAGCTTAAGAGGGGAGAACACTGAAGCTTTCTTT

V: TRBV4-1
J: TRBJ2-2
D: NA
size: few
CDR3: CASSPRGGELFF
DNA: TGCGCCAGCAGCCCAAGAGGCGGGGAGCTGTTTTTT

V: TRBV30
J: TRBJ2-7
D: NA
size: NA
CDR3: CAWKPGLRTYEQYF
DNA: TGTGCCTGGAAACCGGGACTGCGAACCTACGAGCAGTACTTC

V: TRBV28
J: TRBJ2-1
D: TRBD1
size: many
CDR3: CASEDREAYNEQFF
DNA: TGTGCCAGCGAGGACAGGGAGGCCTACAATGAGCAGTTCTTC

V: TRBV5-1
J: TRBJ1-2
D: NA
size: once
CDR3: CASSPTSVGVSYGYTF
DNA: TGCGCCAGCAGCCCGACATCGGTTGGGGTTTCCTATGGCTACACCTTC

V: TRBV20-1
J: TRBJ2-7
D: NA
size: many
CDR3: CSALGLSSYEQYF
DNA: TGCAGTGCTCTGGGACTTAGCTCCTACGAGCAGTACTTC

V: TRBV24-1
J: TRBJ1-6
D: NA
size: few
CDR3: CATSDLRNSPLHF
DNA: TGTGCCACCAGTGATTTGCGGAATTCACCCCTCCACTTT

V: TRBV28
J: TRBJ2-7
D: NA
size: many
CDR3: CASSFERREQYF
DNA: TGTGCCAGCAGTTTTGAGCGGCGCGAGCAGTACTTC

V: TRBV4-1
J: TRBJ2-7
D: NA
size: once
CDR3: CASSLLSTISSEQYF
DNA: TGCGCCAGCAGCCTTCTTTCTACTATAAGCAGCGAGCAGTACTTC

V: TRBV6-1
J: TRBJ2-3
D: TRBD2
size: few
CDR3: CASSQFGTTLDTQYF
DNA: TGTGCCAGCAGTCAATTTGGGACTACGCTCGATACGCAGTATTTT

V: TRBV12-3/TRBV12-4
J: TRBJ2-6
D: NA
size: few
CDR3: CASSFAFGANVLTF
DNA: TGTGCCAGCAGTTTCGCCTTTGGGGCCAACGTCCTGACTTTC

V: TRBV28
J: TRBJ2-7
D: NA
size: many
CDR3: CASSLALPGTGNYYEQYF
DNA: TGTGCCAGCAGTTTAGCGCTTCCTGGGACGGGAAATTATTACGAGCAGTACTTC

V: TRBV28
J: TRBJ2-7
D: NA
size: many
CDR3: CASSFMGYEQYF
DNA: TGTGCCAGCAGTTTTATGGGCTACGAGCAGTACTTC

V: TRBV7-8
J: TRBJ2-2
D: NA
size: many
CDR3: CASSLESPNTGELFF
DNA: TGTGCCAGCAGCTTAGAGTCGCCTAACACCGGGGAGCTGTTTTTT

V: TRBV6-9
J: TRBJ1-2
D: NA
size: NA
CDR3: CASSYPPRTWGYTF
DNA: TGTGCCAGCAGTTACCCACCCCGGACGTGGGGCTACACCTTC

V: TRBV11-2
J: TRBJ2-3
D: NA
size: NA
CDR3: CASSFENTDTQYF
DNA: TGTGCCAGCAGCTTCGAAAACACAGATACGCAGTATTTT

V: TRBV19
J: TRBJ1-1
D: NA
size: few
CDR3: CASSRDRRQDTEAFF
DNA: TGTGCCAGTAGTAGAGACCGAAGGCAGGACACTGAAGCTTTCTTT